Listed here is a single T cell receptor (beta chain). This sample is part of a study of T cells in narcolepsy. Trimming stripped 2 bases from V and 2 bases from J, with 7 bases between. Per germline, CDR1 SGHRS and CDR2 YFSETQ. The CDR3 contains 13 residues. The method was immunoSEQ multiplex PCR; TCRdb's version includes in-frame clones alone and lacks a portion of them. The sample lists tens of thousands of clones, approximately 78% occurring once. The chain is built from TRBV5-1 and TRBJ2-5; D is ambiguous. The sample comprised CD45RA- memory CD4+ T cells from PBMCs. The source of this sequence is a human donor with narcolepsy. The CDR3 DNA follows: TGCGCCAGCAGCTTCGTGGGGCAAGAGACCCAGTACTTC. This sequence encodes CASSFVGQETQYF.